A selection of T cell receptor beta chains follows, all from one sample in a study of cytomegalovirus exposure and HLA in healthy donors. Clones were read by immunoSEQ multiplex PCR, and TCRdb kept only the in-frame ones, dropping some. The sample yields about 130,000 clones, approximately 80% seen once. Sequenced input: PBMCs. The receptors here all came from a girl between 2 and 10 years old in good health and CMV-seronegative. Each CDR3 is given with its conserved first and last residue. Fields, in order: D gene, clone size, V gene, J gene, CDR3 protein, CDR3 DNA. A D gene is named only where the DNA matches it firmly. Rows may omit the clone size; those that give it use once, few, many or a size class.

TRBD1	few	TRBV4-3	TRBJ2-5	CASSQDYGTGSSTQYF	TGCGCCAGCAGCCAAGATTACGGGACAGGGTCTTCGACCCAGTACTTC
TRBD2	few	TRBV28	TRBJ2-7	CASSYGLAGGPYEQYF	TGTGCCAGCAGTTACGGACTAGCGGGAGGGCCCTACGAGCAGTACTTC
-	-	TRBV4-2	TRBJ2-3	CASSQVTVQGTDTQYF	TGTGCCAGCAGCCAAGTTACGGTTCAGGGAACAGATACGCAGTATTTT
TRBD1	few	TRBV5-4	TRBJ1-4	CASSSTGGDEKLFF	TGTGCCAGCAGCTCGACAGGGGGCGATGAAAAACTGTTTTTT
-	-	TRBV2	TRBJ2-7	CASSELWGAYEQYF	TGTGCCAGCAGTGAATTATGGGGGGCCTACGAGCAGTACTTC
-	-	TRBV6-5	TRBJ2-7	CASSYVGAGVPYEQYF	TGTGCCAGCAGTTACGTGGGGGCAGGGGTGCCCTACGAGCAGTACTTC
TRBD1	-	TRBV19	TRBJ2-7	CASTAPGQVYEQYF	TGTGCCAGTACCGCACCGGGACAGGTGTACGAGCAGTACTTC
-	-	TRBV7-9	TRBJ1-1	CASSRGNTEAFF	TGTGCCAGCAGCCGGGGGAACACTGAAGCTTTCTTT
TRBD1	-	TRBV25-1	TRBJ1-1	CASSAQGARLDTEAFF	TGTGCCAGCAGTGCTCAGGGGGCGCGTTTAGACACTGAAGCTTTCTTT
-	-	TRBV27	TRBJ2-3	CASSTRRGDTDTQYF	TGTGCCAGCAGTACCCGACGGGGTGATACAGATACGCAGTATTTT
-	-	TRBV20-1	TRBJ2-5	CSPLGGETQYF	TGCAGTCCCTTGGGGGGAGAGACCCAGTACTTC
TRBD1	-	TRBV11-2	TRBJ2-5	CASSRWDSLQETQYF	TGTGCCAGCAGCCGTTGGGACAGCCTCCAAGAGACCCAGTACTTC
-	-	TRBV11-3	TRBJ2-3	CASSLEDRRRQYF	TGTGCCAGCAGCTTAGAAGACAGACGAAGGCAGTATTTT
-	once	TRBV4-3	TRBJ2-2	CASSPHPLDSAGELFF	TGCGCCAGCAGCCCGCACCCCTTGGACAGCGCCGGGGAGCTGTTTTTT
TRBD2	-	TRBV18	TRBJ2-3	CASSSGSGSFADTQYF	TGTGCCAGCTCTTCGGGTAGCGGGAGTTTCGCAGATACGCAGTATTTT
TRBD1	-	TRBV28	TRBJ2-7	CASSFRDRAYEQYF	TGTGCCAGCAGTTTTAGGGACAGAGCCTACGAGCAGTACTTC
-	-	TRBV6-5	TRBJ2-7	CASSLGTNSYEQYF	TGTGCCAGCAGTTTAGGGACAAACTCCTACGAGCAGTACTTC
TRBD2	-	TRBV5-1	TRBJ2-3	CASTTSGGTDTQYF	TGCGCCAGCACTACTAGCGGGGGAACAGATACGCAGTATTTT
-	-	TRBV10-2	TRBJ2-1	CASSAQGFEQFF	TGCGCCAGCAGCGCCCAGGGGTTCGAGCAGTTCTTC
TRBD2	-	TRBV7-9	TRBJ2-5	CASSLLAGGETQYF	TGTGCCAGCAGCTTACTAGCGGGGGGAGAGACCCAGTACTTC
-	few	TRBV4-1	TRBJ2-7	CASSLSTGNTDEQYF	TGCGCCAGCAGCCTCTCGACAGGAAATACCGACGAGCAGTACTTC
-	-	TRBV5-8	TRBJ2-7	CASSFTNYEQYF	TGTGCCAGCAGCTTCACTAACTACGAGCAGTACTTC
TRBD1	few	TRBV28	TRBJ1-5	CASRGAGGPNQPQHF	TGTGCCAGCAGGGGGGCAGGGGGGCCCAATCAGCCCCAGCATTTT
TRBD1	-	TRBV10-3	TRBJ2-7	CAIGRIGQGAGEQYF	TGTGCCATCGGGAGGATTGGTCAGGGGGCTGGCGAGCAGTACTTC
TRBD2	-	TRBV27	TRBJ2-1	CASSYAGEYNEQFF	TGTGCCAGCAGTTACGCGGGAGAGTACAATGAGCAGTTCTTC
TRBD1	-	TRBV14	TRBJ1-1	CASSQAATGKTEAFF	TGTGCCAGCAGCCAAGCAGCGACAGGGAAGACTGAAGCTTTCTTT
-	few	TRBV5-1	TRBJ2-7	CASSPPGTYEQYF	TGCGCCAGCAGTCCCCCGGGGACCTACGAGCAGTACTTC
-	-	TRBV10-2	TRBJ1-2	CASSDLGADGYTF	TGCGCCAGCAGTGATCTGGGGGCGGACGGCTACACCTTC
TRBD2	few	TRBV9	TRBJ2-2	CASSVGSSGAGELFF	TGTGCCAGCAGCGTAGGGTCTAGCGGGGCCGGGGAGCTGTTTTTT
-	once	TRBV30	TRBJ1-2	CAWSVAESLRGYTF	TGTGCCTGGAGTGTAGCGGAGTCCTTACGTGGCTACACCTTC
-	-	TRBV5-4	TRBJ2-5	CASSLGMTEETQYF	TGTGCCAGCAGCTTGGGTATGACAGAAGAGACCCAGTACTTC
-	many	TRBV21-1	TRBJ1-1	CASSKVATGPFTEAFF	TGTGCCAGCAGCAAAGTGGCTACAGGGCCCTTCACTGAAGCTTTCTTT
TRBD2	few	TRBV29-1	TRBJ2-1	CSVDLLAGGSSEQFF	TGCAGCGTTGACCTCCTGGCGGGGGGGTCTAGTGAGCAGTTCTTC
TRBD2	-	TRBV9	TRBJ2-1	CASSASLRGGPNEQFF	TGTGCCAGCAGCGCCTCGTTGCGGGGGGGCCCAAATGAGCAGTTCTTC
TRBD1	-	TRBV18	TRBJ1-2	CASSQTGARIGYTF	TGTGCCAGCTCACAGACAGGGGCTCGGATCGGCTACACCTTC
TRBD1	-	TRBV6-5	TRBJ1-2	CASRIAGTGAGGYTF	TGTGCCAGCAGGATCGCCGGGACAGGGGCTGGCGGCTACACCTTC
TRBD1	-	TRBV7-2	TRBJ2-1	CASSFSGTGITNEQFF	TGTGCCAGCAGCTTCTCCGGGACAGGGATAACCAATGAGCAGTTCTTC
-	-	TRBV9	TRBJ2-3	CASSVEGGPDTQYF	TGTGCCAGCAGCGTAGAGGGGGGGCCAGATACGCAGTATTTT
TRBD1	-	TRBV18	TRBJ2-7	CASSPLDRGYEQYF	TGTGCCAGCTCACCGTTGGACAGGGGCTACGAGCAGTACTTC
TRBD2	-	TRBV7-3	TRBJ2-3	CASSLGLAGDTQYF	TGTGCCAGCAGCCTAGGACTAGCGGGAGATACGCAGTATTTT
-	-	TRBV5-1	TRBJ2-3	CASSSDYHGADTQYF	TGCGCCAGCAGCTCTGACTACCATGGGGCAGATACGCAGTATTTT